The entry below gives a single TCR beta chain sequence along with its context. At one of its ends the junction is not consistent with the germline gene, which may arise from a read error. Assignment of participants to cohorts was predicated upon participant-reported clinical history. The data were taken from a study of blood T cell repertoires in COVID-19. CDR1 is SNHLY, CDR2 FYNNEI, per germline. The CDR3 spans 15 residues. Some clones are missing from TCRdb's copy, which holds only in-frame ones; the method was immunoSEQ multiplex PCR. The sample holds 400,000 to 500,000 clones, around nine tenths seen once.

The chain employs TRBV2 and TRBJ2-5; weak D call: TRBD2 (5 bases). The TCR originated in a woman between 40 and 50 years old who had recovered from COVID-19. Sequencing was done on a sample of PBMCs or T cells enriched from blood (not recorded which). CDR3 coding DNA: TGTGCCAGCAGTGTCCAGCGGCTACCACAAGGGACCCAGTACTTC. It is translated as CASSVQRLPQGTQYF.